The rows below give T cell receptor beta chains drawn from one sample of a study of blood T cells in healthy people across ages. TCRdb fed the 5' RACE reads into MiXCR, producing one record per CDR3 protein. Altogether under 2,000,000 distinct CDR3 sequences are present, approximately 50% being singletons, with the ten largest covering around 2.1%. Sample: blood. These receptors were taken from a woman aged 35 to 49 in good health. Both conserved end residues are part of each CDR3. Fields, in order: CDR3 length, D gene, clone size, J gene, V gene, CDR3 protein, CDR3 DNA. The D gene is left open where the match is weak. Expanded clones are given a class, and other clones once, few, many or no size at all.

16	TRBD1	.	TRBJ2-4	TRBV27	CASSPAADRGLDIQYF	TGTGCCAGCAGTCCGGCGGCGGACAGGGGGCTGGACATTCAGTACTTC
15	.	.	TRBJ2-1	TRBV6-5	CASSYTYSRYNEQFF	TGTGCCAGCAGTTACACATATTCCCGTTACAATGAGCAGTTCTTC
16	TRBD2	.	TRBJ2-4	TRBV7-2	CASLPTGGAQKNIQYF	TGTGCCAGCCTCCCGACGGGGGGGGCCCAAAAAAACATTCAGTACTTC
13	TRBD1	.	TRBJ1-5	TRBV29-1	CSVKTGRNQPQHF	TGCAGCGTGAAGACAGGGCGCAATCAGCCCCAGCATTTT
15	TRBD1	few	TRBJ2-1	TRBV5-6	CASLKTGASYNEQFF	TGTGCCAGCCTAAAGACAGGGGCTTCCTACAATGAGCAGTTCTTC
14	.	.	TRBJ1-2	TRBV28	CASSLHSTGEGYTF	TGTGCCAGCAGTTTACACTCGACAGGTGAAGGCTACACCTTC
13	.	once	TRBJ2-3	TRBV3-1	CASSQDSVDTQYF	TGTGCCAGCAGCCAAGATAGTGTGGATACGCAGTATTTT
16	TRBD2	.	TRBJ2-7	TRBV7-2	CASSPAGGRSSYEQYF	TGTGCCAGTAGCCCAGCGGGGGGCCGATCCTCCTACGAGCAGTACTTC
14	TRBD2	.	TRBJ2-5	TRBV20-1	CSAAPGLAGQTPYF	TGCAGTGCGGCCCCGGGACTAGCGGGGCAGACCCCGTACTTC
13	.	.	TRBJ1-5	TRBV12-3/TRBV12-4	CASRQGLNQPQHF	TGTGCCAGCAGACAGGGTCTTAATCAGCCCCAGCATTTT
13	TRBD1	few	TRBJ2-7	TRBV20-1	CSATRDSSYEQYF	TGCAGTGCTACACGGGACAGCTCCTACGAGCAGTACTTC
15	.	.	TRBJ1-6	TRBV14	CASSQTQGLDSPLHF	TGTGCCAGCAGCCAAACCCAGGGCTTGGATTCACCCCTCCACTTT
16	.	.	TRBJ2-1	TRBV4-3	CASSPFGPPQANEQFF	TGCGCCAGCAGCCCCTTCGGGCCGCCCCAGGCCAATGAGCAGTTCTTC
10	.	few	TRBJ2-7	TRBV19	CASTPSEQYF	TGTGCCAGTACCCCTTCCGAGCAGTACTTC
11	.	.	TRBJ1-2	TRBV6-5	CASSDAGGYTF	TGTGCCAGCAGCGATGCCGGGGGCTACACCTTC
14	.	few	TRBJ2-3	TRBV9	CASSVGWPGDTQYF	TGTGCCAGCAGCGTAGGTTGGCCGGGAGATACGCAGTATTTT
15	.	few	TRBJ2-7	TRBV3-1	CASSQGVQSSYEQYF	TGTGCCAGCAGCCAAGGTGTACAGAGCTCCTACGAGCAGTACTTC
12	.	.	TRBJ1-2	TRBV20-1	CSADRRGGGYTF	TGCAGTGCTGATAGGAGGGGAGGCGGCTACACCTTC
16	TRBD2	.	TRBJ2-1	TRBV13	CASSLGLAGRDNEQFF	TGTGCCAGCAGCTTGGGGCTAGCGGGGAGGGACAATGAGCAGTTCTTC
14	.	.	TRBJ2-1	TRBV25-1	CASSELHGGDEQFF	TGTGCCAGCAGTGAACTACACGGAGGGGATGAGCAGTTCTTC
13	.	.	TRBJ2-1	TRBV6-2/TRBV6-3	CASRDTGSNVQFF	TGTGCCAGCAGGGATACAGGGTCGAATGTGCAGTTCTTC
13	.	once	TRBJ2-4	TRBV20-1	CSARGGSGRIQYF	TGCAGTGCAAGGGGCGGTAGTGGACGAATTCAGTACTTC
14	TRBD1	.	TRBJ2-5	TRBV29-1	CSVKPGQGSETQYF	TGCAGCGTAAAACCGGGACAGGGAAGTGAGACCCAGTACTTC
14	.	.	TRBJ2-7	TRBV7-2	CASSEPGAIYEQYF	TGTGCCAGCAGCGAACCGGGGGCTATTTACGAGCAGTACTTC
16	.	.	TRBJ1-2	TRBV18	CASSPTDRGTPYGYTF	TGTGCCAGCTCACCAACAGATCGGGGTACCCCCTATGGCTACACCTTC
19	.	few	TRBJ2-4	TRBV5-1	CASSPTTGALGGAKNIQYF	TGCGCCAGCAGCCCTACGACAGGGGCGCTGGGGGGGGCCAAAAACATTCAGTACTTC
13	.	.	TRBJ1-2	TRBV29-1	CSVEVSGPYGYTF	TGCAGCGTTGAGGTCTCAGGTCCCTATGGCTACACCTTC
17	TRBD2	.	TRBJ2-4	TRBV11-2	CASSLDRAGGPLNIQYF	TGTGCCAGCAGCTTAGATCGAGCGGGGGGGCCGTTAAACATTCAGTACTTC
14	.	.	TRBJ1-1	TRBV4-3	CASSQDYAGDEAFF	TGCGCCAGCAGCCAAGATTACGCGGGGGATGAAGCTTTCTTT
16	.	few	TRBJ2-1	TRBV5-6	CASSPQGRVGPNEQFF	TGTGCCAGCAGCCCTCAGGGCAGGGTGGGACCCAATGAGCAGTTCTTC
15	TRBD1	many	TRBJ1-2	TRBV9	CASSSQGGANYGYTF	TGTGCCAGCAGCTCTCAGGGGGGAGCTAACTATGGCTACACCTTC
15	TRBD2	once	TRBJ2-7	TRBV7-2	CASSLTSDSYNEQYF	TGTGCCAGCAGCTTAACTAGCGACTCGTACAATGAGCAGTACTTC
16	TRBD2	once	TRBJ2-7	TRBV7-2	CASSTSAGGMLYEQYF	TGTGCCAGCAGCACATCAGCGGGGGGGATGCTCTACGAGCAGTACTTC
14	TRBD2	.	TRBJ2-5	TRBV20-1	CSARDLTSGGTQYF	TGCAGTGCTAGAGATTTGACTAGCGGTGGGACCCAGTACTTC
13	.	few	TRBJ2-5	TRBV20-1	CSALGGPQETQYF	TGCAGTGCCCTCGGGGGGCCCCAAGAGACCCAGTACTTC
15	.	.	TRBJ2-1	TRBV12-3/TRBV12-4	CASNKQQSRYNEQFF	TGTGCCAGCAATAAACAGCAGTCCAGATACAATGAGCAGTTCTTC
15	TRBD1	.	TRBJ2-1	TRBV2	CASGTTGGAYSEQFF	TGTGCCAGCGGTACAACAGGGGGCGCATACAGTGAGCAGTTCTTC
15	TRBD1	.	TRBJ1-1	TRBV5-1	CASSFGSGGHPEAFF	TGCGCCAGCAGCTTCGGGTCAGGGGGCCACCCTGAAGCTTTCTTT
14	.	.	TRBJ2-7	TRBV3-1	CASSQELGNYEQYF	TGTGCCAGCAGCCAAGAACTAGGGAACTACGAGCAGTACTTC
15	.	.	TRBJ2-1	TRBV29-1	CSVRRRETSYNEQFF	TGCAGCGTTCGAAGGCGGGAAACCTCCTACAATGAGCAGTTCTTC
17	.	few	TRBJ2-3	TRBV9	CASSPEGRRRSTDTQYF	TGTGCCAGCAGCCCCGAGGGCCGCCGCAGAAGCACAGATACGCAGTATTTT
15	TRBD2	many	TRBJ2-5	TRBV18	CASSPLAGGQETQYF	TGTGCCAGCAGCCCCCTGGCGGGGGGGCAAGAGACCCAGTACTTC
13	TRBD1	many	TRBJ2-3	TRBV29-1	CSVAGQYTDTQYF	TGCAGCGTTGCGGGACAGTACACAGATACGCAGTATTTT
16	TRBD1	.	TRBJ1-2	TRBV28	CASSSSSWTGARGYTF	TGTGCCAGCAGTTCTTCTTCATGGACAGGGGCAAGAGGCTACACCTTC